These 32 T cell receptor beta chains came from one sample sequenced in a study of control samples from healthy donors and cancer patients. Profiled with immunoSEQ multiplex PCR; TCRdb holds only in-frame clones, not every one. The repertoire holds roughly 30,000 clones, with roughly 85% as singletons. What was sequenced was PBMCs. These receptors were collected from a man aged 60 to 69 with head and neck cancer.

This clone was seen a handful of times. J is TRBJ2-5 and V is TRBV7-9; 14 nucleotides match TRBD2. The CDR3 contains 19 residues. V lost 7 bases and J lost 5; bases outside the gene matches: 18. CDR1 is SEHNR and CDR2 is FQNEAQ in the germline V gene (reference sequence). The DNA of the CDR3 is TGTGCCAGCAACTTGGTGTATGCCGGGACTAGCGGGAGTGTGGAGACCCAGTACTTC. Its translation is CASNLVYAGTSGSVETQYF.

The rearrangement uses TRBV3-1 (or the pseudogene TRBV3-2) and TRBJ2-3; D is unclear. Trimming took 4 bases from V and 3 from J, leaving 11 bases between them. CDR3 length: 14 amino acids. The germline CDR1 and CDR2 sequences are LGHDT and YNNKEL (reference sequence). In DNA, the CDR3 is TGTGCCAGCAGCCCCTTAGATGGGACAGATACGCAGTATTTT. As protein: CASSPLDGTDTQYF.

The genes are TRBV10-1 and TRBJ2-3; 9 bases line up with TRBD2. This CDR3 comprises 15 residues. The germline V gene encodes CDR1 WNHNN and CDR2 SYGVQD (reference sequence). The junction had 3 bases not matched to a gene; V was cut back by 4 bases and J by 1 base. The CDR3 nucleotides read TGCGCCAGCAGTGGAATAGCGGGGGGCACAGATACGCAGTATTTT. Protein product: CASSGIAGGTDTQYF.

The chain links TRBV10-1 to TRBJ2-2, with 9 positions matching TRBD1. Germline lookup yields CDR1 WNHNN and CDR2 SYGVQD (reference sequence). Trimming cost V 3 bases and J 4 bases; bases outside gene matches: 3. The CDR3 length is 15 residues. The chain's CDR3 is CASSEEDRGTGELFF. The CDR3 bases are TGCGCCAGCAGTGAAGAGGACAGGGGCACCGGGGAGCTGTTTTTT.

The chain uses TRBV30 and TRBJ2-7; 8 nucleotides align to TRBD1. The CDR3 is 15 residues long. Germline CDR1 reads GTSNPN; CDR2 reads SVGIG (reference sequence). V dropped 0 bases and J dropped 3; count of bases not matched to a gene: 7. The CDR3 sequence is CAWSVTDRVIYEQYF. For the CDR3, the DNA is TGTGCCTGGAGTGTAACGGACAGGGTAATCTACGAGCAGTACTTC.

The rearrangement uses TRBV14 and TRBJ1-2; D gene unclear. Trimming removed 1 base from V and 5 bases from J, with 8 bases in between. The CDR3 is 13 amino acids. Germline lookup yields CDR1 SGHDN and CDR2 FVKESK. CDR3 sequence reads: CASSQGLGYGYTF. In DNA, the CDR3 is TGTGCCAGCAGCCAAGGGTTGGGGTATGGCTACACCTTC.

This clone was picked up a small number of times. This sequence joins TRBV7-2 and TRBJ2-1, with 9 nucleotides matching TRBD1. The trim removed 8 bases at V and 7 bases at J, leaving 9 bases unmatched. The CDR3 contains 14 residues. Germline V lookup: CDR1 SGHTA, CDR2 FQGNSA. The DNA of the CDR3 is TGTGCCAGCGGGATAGGACAGGGGAATAATGAGCAGTTCTTC. Its protein is CASGIGQGNNEQFF.

Here the CDR3 DNA reads TGCGCCAGCAGCTCGGGGACAGGGGGCGAGGGCTATGGCTACACCTTC. As protein: CASSSGTGGEGYGYTF. The chain has TRBV5-1 and TRBJ1-2, with 12 bases that match TRBD1. The ends lost 3 bases at V and 4 bases at J; junction bases unmatched: 7. CDR1 is SGHRS, CDR2 YFSETQ, per germline. The CDR3 is made up of 16 amino acids.

The V and J genes are TRBV7-8 and TRBJ2-3, with 8 bases lining up with TRBD1. Per the germline V gene, CDR1 is SGHVS and CDR2 is FQNEAQ. The CDR3 loop spans 15 amino acids. With 5 bases clipped from V and 4 bases from J, the junction kept 8 bases outside the gene matches. The CDR3 region is CASSVRQGLPDTQYF. DNA of the CDR3: TGTGCCAGCAGCGTAAGACAGGGGTTGCCAGATACGCAGTATTTT.

This chain links TRBV11-1 with TRBJ2-1; 10 bases line up with TRBD2. The CDR3 covers 14 residues. CDR1 is SGHAT and CDR2 is FQDESV in the germline V gene (reference sequence). The V segment lost 3 bases and the J segment 9 bases; nucleotides outside the gene matches: 5. CDR3 loop: CASSLLAGVVEQFF. In DNA, the CDR3 is TGTGCCAGCAGCTTGCTAGCGGGAGTGGTTGAGCAGTTCTTC.

V and J are TRBV21-1 and TRBJ2-7; TRBD2, the table's D call, was not compared with the DNA. TRBV21-1 is a recognized pseudogene. The CDR3 has 15 amino acids. The DNA for the CDR3 is TGTGCCAGCAGCAACCGTTTAGCGGAACCCTACGAGCAGTACTTC. Amino acid sequence: CASSNRLAEPYEQYF.

The chain combines TRBV25-1 with TRBJ1-3, with TRBD1 matching over 7 bases. Per germline, CDR1 MGHDK and CDR2 SYGVNS. The CDR3 loop spans 15 amino acids. J was trimmed by 2 bases and V by 5 bases; bases with no gene match: 6. CDR3 nucleotides: TGTGCCAGCAGTACCCCCCAGGGGGCTGGAAACACCATATATTTT. Its protein product is CASSTPQGAGNTIYF.

This chain uses TRBV9 with TRBJ2-6; 8 bases map to TRBD1. After removal of 2 bases from V and 3 bases from J, the junction contained 13 bases not matched to a gene. The V gene's germline CDR1 is SGDLS and CDR2 YYNGEE. The CDR3 sequence is 19 residues long. CDR3 DNA: TGTGCCAGCAGCGTGGACAGGGAACGAACGATCCGTGGGGCCAACGTCCTGACTTTC. This gives the protein CASSVDRERTIRGANVLTF.

The V call is TRBV28, the J call TRBJ2-2, with D possibly matching TRBD2 (5 bases). The CDR3 length is 15 residues. Germline V CDR1 and CDR2: MDHEN, SYDVKM. V lost 2 bases, J lost 9 bases, and 16 bases lay in between. CDR3 in amino acids: CASSLPPSSSRELFF. CDR3 DNA: TGTGCCAGCAGTTTACCCCCTAGCAGTTCAAGGGAGCTGTTTTTT. The whole variable domain, remainder taken from reference TRBV28 and TRBJ2-2, is DVKVTQSSRYLVKRTGEKVFLECVQDMDHENMFWYRQDPGLGLRLIYFSYDVKMKEKGDIPEGYSVSREKKERFSLILESASTNQTSMYLCASSLPPSSSRELFFGEGSRLTVL.

The chain carries TRBV19 and TRBJ1-1; 7 bases agree with TRBD1. Germline lookup yields CDR1 LNHDA and CDR2 SQIVND (reference sequence). V was clipped by 8 bases and J by 1 base; unmatched bases: 4. The CDR3 contains 13 residues. Written as DNA, the CDR3 is TGTGCCAGTCGGGACAGATCGAACACTGAAGCTTTCTTT. Its protein product is CASRDRSNTEAFF. Using reference TRBV19 and TRBJ1-1 for the parts outside the CDR3, the full variable domain is DGGITQSPKYLFRKEGQNVTLSCEQNLNHDAMYWYRQDPGQGLRLIYYSQIVNDFQKGDIAEGYSVSREKKESFPLTVTSAQKNPTAFYLCASRDRSNTEAFFGQGTRLTVV.

This clone came up once. This sequence joins TRBV3-1 (or the pseudogene TRBV3-2) and TRBJ2-7, with 7 nucleotides matching TRBD1. From germline, CDR1 is LGHDT and CDR2 YNNKEL (reference sequence). CDR3 length: 15 amino acids. V lost 4 bases to trimming and J lost 6 bases; unmatched junction nucleotides: 12. The CDR3 sequence: CASSLHGDSLGEQYF. The CDR3 region has the DNA TGTGCCAGCAGCCTTCACGGGGACAGCCTGGGCGAGCAGTACTTC.

The table lists this clone with a count of one. The V gene is TRBV9, the J gene TRBJ1-5; D not resolved. This CDR3 has 13 residues. Germline V gene sequence: CDR1 SGDLS, CDR2 YYNGEE. Trimming took off 0 bases at V and 6 bases at J, with 7 bases between the two ends. The CDR3 protein is CASSVGERQPQHF. The CDR3 DNA follows: TGTGCCAGCAGCGTAGGGGAGCGTCAGCCCCAGCATTTT. The full variable domain, rest sourced from reference TRBV9 and TRBJ1-5, is DSGVTQTPKHLITATGQRVTLRCSPRSGDLSVYWYQQSLDQGLQFLIQYYNGEERAKGNILERFSAQQFPDLHSELNLSSLELGDSALYFCASSVGERQPQHFGDGTRLSIL.

This clone was counted once. The rearrangement links TRBV19 to TRBJ2-7; possible D gene TRBD2, 7 bases. The CDR3 is 15 residues long. Trimming took off 3 bases at V and 1 base at J, with 13 bases between the two ends. Germline CDR1 and CDR2: LNHDA and SQIVND (reference sequence). The CDR3 bases are TGTGCCAGTAGTATCCGGGGGGCCCTTTCCTACGAGCAGTACTTC. This encodes CASSIRGALSYEQYF.

The rearrangement joins TRBV7-2 to TRBJ1-6, with D maybe TRBD1 (5 bases). Germline CDR1 reads SGHTA; CDR2 reads FQGNSA. Trimming left V 1 base short and J 8 bases short, with 12 bases between. The CDR3 has 15 amino acids. This CDR3 reads CASSLVPGGDSPLHF. As DNA, the CDR3 is TGTGCCAGCAGCTTAGTTCCGGGGGGGGATTCACCCCTCCACTTT. The variable domain in full, completed from reference TRBV7-2 and TRBJ1-6, reads GAGVSQSPSNKVTEKGKDVELRCDPISGHTALYWYRQSLGQGLEFLIYFQGNSAPDKSGLPSDRFSAERTGGSVSTLTIQRTQQEDSAVYLCASSLVPGGDSPLHFGNGTRLTVT.

The rearrangement uses TRBV6-2 or TRBV6-3 and TRBJ1-3; tentative D call: TRBD1 (6 bases). CDR1 is MNHEY and CDR2 is SVGEGT in the germline V gene. The CDR3 totals 19 residues. V was shortened by 6 bases and J by 0 bases, with 24 bases between the two germline ends. CDR3 bases: TGTGCCAGCAGCCCTGGACAGTTACCACTTTTTATCTCTGGAAACACCATATATTTT. It translates to CASSPGQLPLFISGNTIYF.

This clone was recorded only once. The chain uses TRBV3-1 (or the pseudogene TRBV3-2) and TRBJ2-6, with D unclear. V was pared by 4 bases and J by 4 bases, with 11 bases between. The CDR3 length is 15 residues. The V gene's germline CDR1 is LGHDT and CDR2 YNNKEL (reference sequence). CDR3 nucleotides: TGTGCCAGCAGCCCCGGTGCTGCGGGGGCCAACGTCCTGACTTTC. Encoded protein: CASSPGAAGANVLTF.

This rearrangement joins TRBV10-3 to TRBJ2-7; 9 bases align to TRBD1. This CDR3 has 16 residues. V was clipped by 4 bases and J by 0 bases; unmatched bases: 7. CDR1 ENHRY and CDR2 SYGVKD come from the germline V gene. The DNA for the CDR3 is TGTGCCATCAGTGGTCCCGGGACAGGGAGCTCCTACGAGCAGTACTTC. It encodes CAISGPGTGSSYEQYF.

The rearrangement joins TRBV7-8 to TRBJ2-3; 9 bases map to TRBD2. The CDR3 has 15 amino acids. Germline CDR1 SGHVS, CDR2 FQNEAQ. After removal of 1 base from V and 7 bases from J, the junction contained 6 bases not matched to a gene. CDR3 protein: CASSLEGSGRNTQYF. The DNA for the CDR3 is TGTGCCAGCAGCTTAGAGGGTAGCGGGAGAAATACGCAGTATTTT.

The chain links TRBV28 to TRBJ2-7; no definite D call. Deletions cut 1 base from V and 5 bases from J, with 6 bases between. CDR3 length: 12 amino acids. Germline V gives CDR1 MDHEN, CDR2 SYDVKM. CDR3 residues: CASSLSIHEQYF. In nucleotides, the CDR3 is TGTGCCAGCAGTTTATCCATCCACGAGCAGTACTTC.

In this sample, this clone turned up a few times. The CDR3 DNA follows: TGTGCCAGTACCCTATCCCGGGACACCTTCTCTGGAAACACCATATATTTT. Amino acid sequence: CASTLSRDTFSGNTIYF. V and J are TRBV19 and TRBJ1-3; weak D call: TRBD1 (6 bases). The CDR3 covers 17 residues. Trimming took 7 bases from V and 0 from J, leaving 19 bases between them. Germline V gene data show CDR1 as LNHDA and CDR2 as SQIVND (reference sequence).

The CDR3 reads CASSDQGGNYEQYF. CDR3 nucleotide sequence: TGTGCCAGCAGTGATCAGGGGGGGAACTACGAGCAGTACTTC. The chain recombines TRBV28 with TRBJ2-7; the D call may be TRBD1 or TRBD2 (7 bases each). This CDR3 has 14 residues. Germline values: CDR1 MDHEN, CDR2 SYDVKM. V was clipped by 5 bases and J by 3 bases, with 14 bases between them. The full variable domain, its missing parts supplied by reference TRBV28 and TRBJ2-7, is DVKVTQSSRYLVKRTGEKVFLECVQDMDHENMFWYRQDPGLGLRLIYFSYDVKMKEKGDIPEGYSVSREKKERFSLILESASTNQTSMYLCASSDQGGNYEQYFGPGTRLTVT.

The V and J genes are TRBV27 and TRBJ1-3; D unclear. This CDR3 is built from 15 residues. CDR1 and CDR2 (germline): MNHEY, SMNVEV (reference sequence). V shed 2 bases and J shed 4 bases, with 12 bases lying between them. The CDR3 region has the DNA TGTGCCAGCAGTTTAGCGCCCCCCGGGGGAAACACCATATATTTT. Amino acids: CASSLAPPGGNTIYF.

In nucleotides, the CDR3 is TGTGCCAGCAGCTTGGAACCCAGAATCAATCAGCCCCAGCATTTT. Encoded protein: CASSLEPRINQPQHF. The chain uses TRBV5-5 and TRBJ1-5; unclear D gene. The CDR3 totals 15 residues. Germline V gives CDR1 SGHKS, CDR2 YYEKEE (reference sequence). The V end was cut by 0 bases, the J end by 3 bases, with 10 bases between.

The chain carries TRBV2 and TRBJ2-7; D gene uncertain. The germline gives CDR1 SNHLY, CDR2 FYNNEI. There are 13 residues in the CDR3. Trimming removed 4 bases at V and 3 bases at J, with 10 bases between. The CDR3 sequence is CASSGLQDYEQYF. Here the CDR3 DNA reads TGTGCCAGCAGTGGGCTGCAGGACTACGAGCAGTACTTC.

This clone was seen only once. The chain combines TRBV28 with TRBJ2-5; TRBD2 is a possible D gene (6 bases). V was cut by 3 bases and J by 7 bases, with 12 bases left in between. CDR1 MDHEN and CDR2 SYDVKM come from the germline V gene. This CDR3 is built from 13 residues. The CDR3 bases are TGTGCCAGCAGTTTGCTGCAGGGAGGGACCCAGTACTTC. Its protein product is CASSLLQGGTQYF.

V is TRBV27 and J is TRBJ2-7; tentatively, D is TRBD1 or TRBD2 (6 bases each). This CDR3 contains 14 residues. Germline-derived CDR1 and CDR2 are MNHEY and SMNVEV (reference sequence). V lost 2 bases to trimming and J lost 2 bases, with 10 bases between them. The CDR3 loop is CASSLVGGPYEQYF. The CDR3 nucleotides are TGTGCCAGCAGTTTAGTAGGGGGGCCCTACGAGCAGTACTTC.

The chain recombines TRBV23-1 with TRBJ2-4; D call uncertain. TRBV23-1 is an ORF, and what it does is uncertain. Trimming took off 0 bases at V and 0 bases at J, with 12 bases between the two ends. The CDR3 extends over 17 amino acids. The CDR3 here is CASSQSFFGIAKNIQYF. The CDR3 DNA sequence: TGCGCCAGCAGTCAATCGTTTTTCGGAATAGCCAAAAACATTCAGTACTTC.